These 17 T cell receptor beta chains were sequenced from one sample in a study of control samples from healthy donors and cancer patients. Repertoires were generated with immunoSEQ multiplex PCR, while TCRdb's copy carries only in-frame clones and drops some. The sample shows 15,000 or so clones, about 87% of them seen only once. The sample consisted of PBMCs. The receptors originated from a woman in her seventies with colorectal cancer.

V usage is TRBV18 and J usage is TRBJ2-7, with D tentatively TRBD2 (5 bases). The V gene's germline CDR1 is KGHSH and CDR2 LQKENI. The CDR3 has 14 residues. V lost 0 bases and J 6 bases, leaving 12 bases between the germline ends. The CDR3 region is CASSPPSRGSEQYF. In DNA form, the CDR3 reads TGTGCCAGCTCACCACCGTCTCGGGGTAGCGAGCAGTACTTC. Full variable domain (missing parts from reference TRBV18 and TRBJ2-7): NAGVMQNPRHLVRRRGQEARLRCSPMKGHSHVYWYRQLPEEGLKFMVYLQKENIIDESGMPKERFSAEFPKEGPSILRIQQVVRGDSAAYFCASSPPSRGSEQYFGPGTRLTVT.

The chain couples TRBV6-5 to TRBJ2-7; D remains ambiguous. The ends were cut back, 7 bases at V and 2 bases at J, with 12 bases in the middle. The CDR3 spans 13 residues. CDR1 MNHEY and CDR2 SVGAGI come from the germline V gene. The CDR3 loop is CASMYRDAYEQYF. As DNA, the CDR3 is TGTGCCAGCATGTACAGAGATGCCTACGAGCAGTACTTC.

The V and J genes are TRBV6-1 and TRBJ2-3, with TRBD1 as a possible D gene (5 bases). Trimming cost V 3 bases and J 5 bases, with 12 bases left between them. The length of the CDR3 is 14 residues. Germline assignment: CDR1 MNHNS and CDR2 SASEGT. The CDR3 here is CASSDKGAKDTQYF. The CDR3 nucleotides read TGTGCCAGCAGTGATAAAGGGGCTAAAGATACGCAGTATTTT.

The V and J genes are TRBV11-2 and TRBJ2-7; D is uncertain. The CDR3 runs 13 residues. The V gene lost 5 bases and the J gene lost 6 bases, with 14 bases spanning the gap. In germline, CDR1 is SGHAT, CDR2 FQNNGV. The CDR3 here is CASSPDPSSEQYF. The CDR3 nucleotides read TGTGCCAGCAGCCCGGACCCGTCGAGCGAGCAGTACTTC.

The rearrangement joins TRBV7-2 to TRBJ2-7, with D hard to call. V lost 5 bases and J lost 2, with 10 bases in between. In germline, CDR1 is SGHTA, CDR2 FQGNSA. This CDR3 contains 13 residues. CDR3 residues: CASSPPVAYEQYF. CDR3 nucleotides: TGTGCCAGCAGCCCCCCGGTGGCCTACGAGCAGTACTTC.

The chain links TRBV6-5 to TRBJ1-6; 8 bases match TRBD1. Germline CDR1 is MNHEY and CDR2 is SVGAGI. The length of the CDR3 is 14 residues. V was pared by 2 bases and J by 10 bases, with 4 bases of the junction left unmatched. The CDR3 sequence: CASSYPGQGSPLHF. The CDR3, as DNA: TGTGCCAGCAGTTACCCAGGACAGGGATCACCCCTCCACTTT.

The chain uses TRBV4-1 and TRBJ2-3; D possibly corresponds to TRBD2 (5 bases). Germline-derived CDR1 and CDR2 are MGHRA and YSYEKL. Trimming took off 6 bases at V and 4 bases at J, with 20 bases between the two ends. This CDR3 has 16 amino acids. The CDR3, as DNA: TGCGCCAGCAGGACTCTAGCTCCGGAGGTCCCAGATACGCAGTATTTT. It translates to CASRTLAPEVPDTQYF.

The J gene is TRBJ2-7, the V gene TRBV7-2; no clear D gene. CDR1 SGHTA and CDR2 FQGNSA come from the germline V gene. The V end was cut by 1 base, the J end by 2 bases, with 6 bases between. This CDR3 comprises 13 residues. CDR3 in DNA: TGTGCCAGCAGCTTAGAGGCTACCTACGAGCAGTACTTC. It yields the protein CASSLEATYEQYF.

This chain uses TRBV19 with TRBJ2-1; maybe TRBD1 (8 bases). The CDR3 sequence is 16 residues long. Germline CDR1 and CDR2: LNHDA and SQIVND (reference sequence). V was pared by 5 bases and J by 0 bases, with 14 bases between. The CDR3 sequence is CASSSQGGLSYNEQFF. Written as DNA, the CDR3 is TGTGCCAGTAGTTCACAGGGGGGGCTCTCCTACAATGAGCAGTTCTTC.

This chain connects TRBV13 to TRBJ1-2; D may be TRBD1 (5 bases). The CDR3 runs to 15 residues. Germline V CDR1 and CDR2: PRHDT, FYEKMQ (reference sequence). Trimming shortened V by 0 bases and J by 4 bases, and 12 bases separated the two germline ends. DNA for the CDR3: TGTGCCAGCAGCTTAGGCCGGAGGGGAGCCTATGGCTACACCTTC. This translates into CASSLGRRGAYGYTF.

The V call is TRBV12-3 or TRBV12-4, the J call TRBJ1-2, with D possibly matching TRBD1 (6 bases). V was pared by 3 bases and J by 8 bases, with 13 bases between. CDR3 length: 13 amino acids. In DNA, the CDR3 is TGTGCCAGCAGTTTCGCGGGGGGCGGGGGCTACACCTTC. The encoded protein is CASSFAGGGGYTF.

The rearrangement links TRBV15 to TRBJ1-5; 8 positions match TRBD1. Looked up from germline, CDR1 is LNHNV and CDR2 is YYDKDF (reference sequence). This CDR3 has 18 residues. V gave up 1 base and J gave up 7 bases; unmatched junction bases: 15. CDR3 residues: CATSRASSTGALGQPQHF. The CDR3 DNA sequence: TGTGCCACCAGCAGAGCCTCCTCGACAGGGGCCCTCGGGCAGCCCCAGCATTTT.

V usage is TRBV7-9 and J usage is TRBJ2-1; D not certain. Germline CDR1 is SEHNR and CDR2 is FQNEAQ (reference sequence). The CDR3 spans 15 residues. V dropped 7 bases and J dropped 0 bases, with 13 bases sitting between them. CDR3 in amino acids: CASNLLDRSYNEQFF. CDR3 nucleotides: TGTGCCAGCAACCTTTTGGACCGCTCCTACAATGAGCAGTTCTTC.

The J gene is TRBJ1-2, the V gene TRBV14; 8 nucleotides line up with TRBD1. Trimming at V came to 0 bases and at J to 5 bases, leaving 2 bases not matched to a gene. The CDR3 has 14 amino acids. Germline-derived CDR1 and CDR2 are SGHDN and FVKESK. The CDR3 sequence is CASSQEQGAYGYTF. In nucleotides, the CDR3 is TGTGCCAGCAGCCAAGAGCAGGGGGCGTATGGCTACACCTTC.

The V gene is TRBV5-1, the J gene TRBJ2-3; D possibly matches TRBD1 or TRBD2 (7 bases each). V gave up 4 bases and J gave up 1 base, with 13 bases separating them. CDR3 length equals 15 residues. CDR1 and CDR2 from the germline V gene are SGHRS and YFSETQ. The CDR3 sequence: CASSPRGGRTDTQYF. The CDR3 coding sequence is TGCGCCAGCAGCCCCAGGGGGGGGCGCACAGATACGCAGTATTTT.

This chain links TRBV7-9 with TRBJ2-3; 9 nucleotides line up with TRBD2. CDR1 SEHNR and CDR2 FQNEAQ come from the germline V gene (reference sequence). V shed 4 bases and J 4 bases; nucleotides not matched to a gene: 6. This CDR3 has 15 residues. The CDR3 DNA sequence: TGTGCCAGCAGCTCAGCGGGGGGTGGGGCAGATACGCAGTATTTT. This translates into CASSSAGGGADTQYF.

The chain recombines TRBV5-5 with TRBJ2-7; 8 bases match TRBD2. Germline assignment: CDR1 SGHKS and CDR2 YYEKEE (reference sequence). CDR3 length: 17 residues. Trimming removed 0 bases from V and 2 bases from J; junction bases left unmatched: 10. The CDR3 loop is CASSLGEALAGPYEQYF. The DNA of the CDR3 is TGTGCCAGCAGCTTGGGGGAGGCGCTAGCGGGCCCCTACGAGCAGTACTTC.